This TCR beta chain was sequenced for a study of T cells after yellow fever vaccination. TCRdb itself ran the 5' RACE reads through MiXCR, one entry per CDR3 protein. The data show some 500,000 distinct CDR3 sequences, with roughly 12% seen just once and around 15% held by the top ten. Germline CDR1 and CDR2: MDHEN and SYDVKM. This CDR3 contains 14 residues. Trimming left V 6 bases short and J 5 bases short, with 17 bases between. The material sequenced was PBMCs, taken on the day of the yellow fever booster vaccination. The TCR originated in a young man who received the YFV17D yellow fever vaccine. The V call is TRBV28, the J call TRBJ2-7; D unresolved. CDR3 in DNA: TGTGCCAGCAGCGAGACGGGCGCGGCGCACGAGCAGTACTTC. It is translated as CASSETGAAHEQYF. Drawing the rest from reference TRBV28 and TRBJ2-7, the complete variable domain is DVKVTQSSRYLVKRTGEKVFLECVQDMDHENMFWYRQDPGLGLRLIYFSYDVKMKEKGDIPEGYSVSREKKERFSLILESASTNQTSMYLCASSETGAAHEQYFGPGTRLTVT.